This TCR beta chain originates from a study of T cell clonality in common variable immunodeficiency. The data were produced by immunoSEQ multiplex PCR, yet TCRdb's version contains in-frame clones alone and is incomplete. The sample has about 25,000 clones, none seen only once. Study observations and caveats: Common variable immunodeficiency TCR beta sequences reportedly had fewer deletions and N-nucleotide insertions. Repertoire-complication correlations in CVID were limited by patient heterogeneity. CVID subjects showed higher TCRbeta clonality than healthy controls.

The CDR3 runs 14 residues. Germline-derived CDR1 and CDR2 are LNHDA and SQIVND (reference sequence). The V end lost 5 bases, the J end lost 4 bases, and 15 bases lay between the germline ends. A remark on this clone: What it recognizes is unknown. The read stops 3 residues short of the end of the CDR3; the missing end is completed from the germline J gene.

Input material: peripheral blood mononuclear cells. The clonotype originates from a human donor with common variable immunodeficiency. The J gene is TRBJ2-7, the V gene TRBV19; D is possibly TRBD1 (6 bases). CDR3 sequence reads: CASSRDRTTYEQYF. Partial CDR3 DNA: TGTGCCAGTAGTCGCGACAGGACCACTTACGAG.